The rows below give T cell receptor beta chains drawn from one sample of a study of CD8+ T cells in alopecia areata. Only in-frame clones appear in the TCRdb table, and some are missing; sequencing was by immunoSEQ multiplex PCR. The sample consists of 150,000 to 200,000 clones, less than 75% of them appearing once. This material consisted of CD4+ T cells sorted from blood, taken at approximately week 60, from a patient treated with tofacitinib. These receptors were taken from a human donor with alopecia areata. CDR3s include the opening cysteine and the closing phenylalanine or tryptophan. D genes are given only for firm matches. The size field is filled for only some rows; it gives once, few, many or a size class.

13,TRBV10-3,-,few,TRBJ1-1,CAITPGANTEAFF,TGTGCCATCACCCCAGGCGCGAACACTGAAGCTTTCTTT
16,TRBV25-1,TRBD1,-,TRBJ2-7,CASSAPGQGASYEQYF,TGTGCCAGCAGTGCCCCGGGACAGGGGGCCTCCTACGAGCAGTACTTC
14,TRBV5-1,-,-,TRBJ2-5,CASSRTVSQETQYF,TGCGCCAGCAGCCGGACAGTCTCTCAAGAGACCCAGTACTTC
11,TRBV15,-,-,TRBJ2-7,CATSNRYEQYF,TGTGCCACCAGCAACAGGTACGAGCAGTACTTC
15,TRBV7-9,-,-,TRBJ2-6,CASSPQISGANVLTF,TGTGCCAGCAGCCCCCAGATCTCTGGGGCCAACGTCCTGACTTTC
13,TRBV15,-,many,TRBJ1-5,CATSRQGNQPQHF,TGTGCCACCAGCAGACAGGGGAACCAGCCCCAGCATTTT
16,TRBV6-6,TRBD1,-,TRBJ2-5,CASSYSYGQGKETQYF,TGTGCCAGCAGTTACTCGTACGGACAGGGGAAGGAGACCCAGTACTTC
13,TRBV29-1,-,-,TRBJ2-5,CSVGWISGETQYF,TGCAGCGTTGGGTGGATCAGCGGGGAGACCCAGTACTTC
15,TRBV29-1,-,-,TRBJ2-1,CSATRGAGVNNEQFF,TGCAGCGCAACCAGGGGCGCGGGGGTTAACAATGAGCAGTTCTTC
14,TRBV30,-,few,TRBJ1-5,CAWRPTGPLTPQHF,TGTGCCTGGAGACCTACAGGGCCTTTGACGCCCCAGCATTTT
14,TRBV2,-,once,TRBJ1-6,CASSERGSNSPLHF,TGTGCCAGCAGTGAAAGAGGGAGTAATTCACCCCTCCACTTT
13,TRBV30,TRBD1,few,TRBJ1-5,CAWARDRNQPQHF,TGTGCCTGGGCCCGGGACAGAAATCAGCCCCAGCATTTT
18,TRBV5-1,TRBD1,-,TRBJ2-6,CASSLDQGAIPGANVLTF,TGCGCCAGCAGCTTGGACCAGGGGGCGATTCCTGGGGCCAACGTCCTGACTTTC
14,TRBV27,TRBD1,once,TRBJ2-5,CASSRTGGLKTQYF,TGTGCCAGCAGTCGGACAGGGGGCTTGAAGACCCAGTACTTC
15,TRBV10-3,TRBD1,-,TRBJ2-5,CAIGPRTGGGETQYF,TGTGCCATCGGACCCAGGACAGGGGGCGGAGAGACCCAGTACTTC
13,TRBV29-1,TRBD1,-,TRBJ2-7,CSAAGQGMREQYF,TGCAGCGCCGCGGGACAGGGGATGAGGGAGCAGTACTTC
13,TRBV10-3,-,few,TRBJ2-7,CAISDLVSYEQYF,TGTGCCATCAGTGATCTGGTATCCTACGAGCAGTACTTC
15,TRBV9,-,-,TRBJ1-5,CASSAAPGAGQPQHF,TGTGCCAGCAGCGCGGCTCCGGGGGCTGGTCAGCCCCAGCATTTT
15,TRBV6-1,-,-,TRBJ1-1,CASTPHSLMNTEAFF,TGTGCCAGCACACCGCACTCGTTAATGAACACTGAAGCTTTCTTT
13,TRBV29-1,-,-,TRBJ1-1,CSVEFRLNTEAFF,TGCAGCGTTGAATTCAGGTTGAACACTGAAGCTTTCTTT
13,TRBV30,-,-,TRBJ2-5,CAWSVRGAETQYF,TGTGCCTGGAGTGTAAGGGGGGCCGAGACCCAGTACTTC
15,TRBV6-5,-,-,TRBJ1-2,CASSQDSRVDYGYTF,TGTGCCAGCAGTCAAGACAGCCGAGTCGACTATGGCTACACCTTC
15,TRBV11-2,-,-,TRBJ2-5,CASRESGTGLETQYF,TGTGCCAGCAGAGAATCCGGGACCGGACTAGAGACCCAGTACTTC
13,TRBV7-2,-,many,TRBJ1-1,CASSVTRQVSAFF,TGTGCCAGCAGCGTAACTAGACAGGTGTCTGCTTTCTTT
11,TRBV6-5,-,-,TRBJ1-1,CASRRGGEAFF,TGTGCCAGCCGGAGGGGGGGAGAAGCTTTCTTT
16,TRBV30,-,few,TRBJ2-7,CAWSIIDRDRAYEQYF,TGTGCCTGGAGTATCATAGACCGGGACCGCGCCTACGAGCAGTACTTC
14,TRBV7-9,-,-,TRBJ2-3,CASSLLGGTDTQYF,TGTGCCAGCAGCTTACTCGGGGGAACAGATACGCAGTATTTT
14,TRBV4-1,-,-,TRBJ1-2,CASSQGALRVGYTF,TGCGCCAGCAGCCAAGGGGCCCTAAGGGTCGGCTACACCTTC
14,TRBV6-5,-,-,TRBJ2-3,CASSSPGGTDTQYF,TGTGCCAGCAGTTCCCCGGGGGGCACAGATACGCAGTATTTT
12,TRBV5-1,-,-,TRBJ2-5,CASRWPEETQYF,TGCGCCAGCAGGTGGCCGGAAGAGACCCAGTACTTC
15,TRBV29-1,-,-,TRBJ1-6,CSVGLGTPPNSPLHF,TGCAGCGTTGGTCTGGGCACCCCTCCTAATTCACCCCTCCACTTT